Reported below is one T cell receptor (beta chain). Its specificity is unknown. This sample was included in a study of cytomegalovirus exposure and HLA in healthy donors. General study findings and limits: A few CMV-associated chains were confirmed in vitro to be specific for CMV antigens.

The germline V gene encodes CDR1 SGHRS and CDR2 YFSETQ. V was pared by 0 bases and J by 4 bases, with 9 bases of the junction left unmatched. The CDR3 contains 17 residues. TCRdb's copy holds only in-frame clones and misses some; the assay was immunoSEQ multiplex PCR. The table has about 250,000 clones, approximately 84% seen once. This sequence was found in a man between 18 and 29 years old in good health and CMV-seropositive. This chain uses TRBV5-1 with TRBJ2-7, with 11 bases that match TRBD2. Sequencing was performed on PBMCs. The CDR3 nucleotides are TGCGCCAGCAGCTTGGGCTTAGCGGGAGGGCCGGGATACGAGCAGTACTTC. Amino acids: CASSLGLAGGPGYEQYF.